What follows are 27 T cell receptor beta chains derived from one specimen sequenced in a study of shared clonotypes between healthy human individuals. The data were produced by immunoSEQ multiplex PCR, yet TCRdb's version contains in-frame clones alone and is incomplete. The sample yields about 1.9 million clones, 85% to 95% seen once. Terminally differentiated effector memory CD45RA+ cells were excluded from the naive CD8 cells, which were CD45RO-negative and positively selected for CCR7. Input material: naive CD8+ T cells from PBMCs. The receptor source for this set is a man aged 18 to 30 in good health. Some clones in this sample may be carry-over from other donors' samples.

This sequence joins TRBV11-3 and TRBJ2-1; maybe TRBD2 (6 bases). CDR3 length equals 12 residues. The V gene's germline CDR1 is SGHNT and CDR2 YENEEA. V lost 8 bases and J 3 bases, leaving 8 bases between the germline ends. The CDR3 DNA sequence: TGTGCCAGCGGGACTCACTACAATGAGCAGTTCTTC. It encodes CASGTHYNEQFF.

The J gene is TRBJ2-7, the V gene TRBV7-9; 7 bases align to TRBD2. The V gene end was trimmed by 5 bases and the J gene end by 5 bases; junction bases not matched to a gene: 9. This CDR3 has 14 residues. Germline values: CDR1 SEHNR, CDR2 FQNEAQ (reference sequence). The DNA of the CDR3 is TGTGCCAGCAGCCCACTAGCGAATTTCAACGAGCAGTACTTC. It translates to CASSPLANFNEQYF. Full variable domain (outside the CDR3, taken from reference TRBV7-9 and TRBJ2-7): DTGVSQNPRHKITKRGQNVTFRCDPISEHNRLYWYRQTLGQGPEFLTYFQNEAQLEKSRLLSDRFSAERPKGSFSTLEIQRTEQGDSAMYLCASSPLANFNEQYFGPGTRLTVT.

The chain has TRBV7-8 and TRBJ1-5, with TRBD1 identical over 7 bases. With 3 bases clipped from V and 2 bases from J, the junction kept 10 bases outside the gene matches. The CDR3 extends over 17 amino acids. Germline V gives CDR1 SGHVS, CDR2 FQNEAQ. CDR3 sequence: CASSFRTGSAGNQPQHF. CDR3 in DNA: TGTGCCAGCAGCTTCCGGACAGGATCCGCCGGCAATCAGCCCCAGCATTTT.

V is TRBV6-5 and J is TRBJ2-2; 8 bases agree with TRBD1. The germline V gene has CDR1 MNHEY and CDR2 SVGAGI. Trimming took 6 bases from V and 3 from J; bases not matched to a gene: 3. The CDR3 runs to 14 residues. The CDR3 sequence: CASSPTGDTGELFF. The CDR3 bases are TGTGCCAGCAGCCCGACAGGGGACACCGGGGAGCTGTTTTTT.

J is TRBJ1-1 and V is TRBV7-3; 8 nucleotides line up with TRBD1. The CDR3 runs 18 residues. CDR1 is SGHTA and CDR2 is FQGTGA in the germline V gene. The V gene end was trimmed by 3 bases and the J gene end by 1 base; junction bases not matched to a gene: 13. The CDR3 DNA follows: TGTGCCAGCAGCTTTGAAGGCAGGGGGCACCCTTCGAACACTGAAGCTTTCTTT. Translation gives CASSFEGRGHPSNTEAFF.

This sequence joins TRBV6-5 and TRBJ2-7; TRBD2 might be the D (5 bases). The CDR3 sequence is 15 residues long. Trimming pared 5 bases from V and 2 bases from J, leaving 16 bases between. The germline CDR1 and CDR2 sequences are MNHEY and SVGAGI. CDR3 sequence: CASSPSRTPTYEQYF. DNA of the CDR3: TGTGCCAGCAGTCCTTCCCGGACTCCAACCTACGAGCAGTACTTC.

The J gene is TRBJ2-1, the V gene TRBV7-3; weak D call: TRBD2 (6 bases). The germline CDR1 and CDR2 sequences are SGHTA and FQGTGA. This CDR3 comprises 14 residues. Trimming took 5 bases from V and 10 from J, leaving 18 bases between them. Written as DNA, the CDR3 is TGTGCCAGCAGCCCCGCAACTAGCATTAGAGAGCAGTTCTTC. This translates into CASSPATSIREQFF. The whole variable domain, remainder taken from reference TRBV7-3 and TRBJ2-1, is GAGVSQTPSNKVTEKGKYVELRCDPISGHTALYWYRQSLGQGPEFLIYFQGTGAADDSGLPNDRFFAVRPEGSVSTLKIQRTERGDSAVYLCASSPATSIREQFFGPGTRLTVL.

The chain couples TRBV4-1 to TRBJ2-5; possibly TRBD2 for D (5 bases). Germline CDR1 MGHRA, CDR2 YSYEKL. Trimming stripped 1 base from V and 0 bases from J, with 9 bases between. There are 15 residues in the CDR3. The CDR3 DNA follows: TGCGCCAGCAGCCAAGTTGGAGGCAACCAAGAGACCCAGTACTTC. It encodes CASSQVGGNQETQYF.

The rearrangement joins TRBV7-9 to TRBJ1-1; D remains ambiguous. CDR3 length: 13 amino acids. Trimming stripped 4 bases from V and 6 bases from J, with 12 bases between. The germline CDR1 and CDR2 sequences are SEHNR and FQNEAQ (reference sequence). The CDR3 sequence is CASSYTLGSEAFF. In DNA form, the CDR3 reads TGTGCCAGCAGCTACACATTGGGATCTGAAGCTTTCTTT. The whole variable domain, remainder taken from reference TRBV7-9 and TRBJ1-1, is DTGVSQNPRHKITKRGQNVTFRCDPISEHNRLYWYRQTLGQGPEFLTYFQNEAQLEKSRLLSDRFSAERPKGSFSTLEIQRTEQGDSAMYLCASSYTLGSEAFFGQGTRLTVV.

Concerning this clone itself: This specimen includes other DNA sequences encoding the same CDR3. V is TRBV27 and J is TRBJ2-7; unclear D gene. V was cut by 2 bases and J by 4 bases, with 9 bases left in between. The V gene's germline CDR1 is MNHEY and CDR2 SMNVEV (reference sequence). The CDR3 is 13 amino acids. CDR3 residues: CASSLGFPYEQYF. For the CDR3, the DNA is TGTGCCAGCAGTTTAGGATTTCCTTACGAGCAGTACTTC.

The chain combines TRBV7-2 with TRBJ1-4; D gene unclear. This CDR3 spans 16 amino acids. Germline V CDR1 and CDR2: SGHTA, FQGNSA. Trimming cost V 5 bases and J 0 bases, with 13 bases left between them. The DNA of the CDR3 is TGTGCCAGCAGCCTAATATCGGCGACAACTAATGAAAAACTGTTTTTT. It encodes CASSLISATTNEKLFF.

The V and J genes are TRBV7-8 and TRBJ2-7, with 10 bases identical to TRBD2. CDR1 is SGHVS, CDR2 FQNEAQ, per germline. This CDR3 comprises 14 residues. V lost 5 bases, J lost 7 bases, and 8 bases stayed unmatched. The CDR3 coding sequence is TGTGCCAGCAGCGAAAGCTGGACTAGCGGTGAGCAGTACTTC. This gives the protein CASSESWTSGEQYF.

The chain recombines TRBV7-9 with TRBJ2-5; D assignment may be TRBD1 or TRBD2 (7 bases each). Germline CDR1 SEHNR, CDR2 FQNEAQ (reference sequence). This CDR3 comprises 15 residues. Trimming removed 5 bases from V and 5 bases from J, with 18 bases in between. This chain's CDR3 is CASSQGGGPKETQYF. CDR3 sequence (DNA): TGTGCCAGCAGCCAGGGGGGAGGGCCGAAGGAGACCCAGTACTTC.

V and J are TRBV28 and TRBJ2-7, with 8 bases lining up with TRBD2. Germline V gene data show CDR1 as MDHEN and CDR2 as SYDVKM. The ends lost 4 bases at V and 0 bases at J; junction bases unmatched: 2. This CDR3 is built from 14 residues. The CDR3 DNA sequence: TGTGCCAGCAGTTATCGGGAGGGCTCCTACGAGCAGTACTTC. Amino acid sequence: CASSYREGSYEQYF.

The chain joins TRBV4-2 to TRBJ2-7; 7 nucleotides agree with TRBD2. The CDR3 is 15 residues long. Trimming removed 0 bases from V and 3 bases from J; junction bases left unmatched: 5. The germline gives CDR1 LGHNA, CDR2 YNFKEQ. The CDR3 here is CASSQESGGVYEQYF. The CDR3 coding sequence is TGTGCCAGCAGCCAAGAATCGGGGGGAGTCTACGAGCAGTACTTC.

The rearrangement links TRBV4-1 to TRBJ2-7; D remains unclear. Germline V gene lookup returns CDR1 MGHRA and CDR2 YSYEKL. The CDR3 covers 15 residues. The V and J ends lost 0 bases and 0 bases respectively, with 9 bases between them. The CDR3 region has the DNA TGCGCCAGCAGCCAAGATGCGGTCTACTCCTACGAGCAGTACTTC. Its translation: CASSQDAVYSYEQYF.

The chain recombines TRBV9 with TRBJ2-7, with 7 positions matching TRBD1. The CDR3 is 16 amino acids. V lost 0 bases and J lost 5; bases outside the gene matches: 11. Germline V gene sequence: CDR1 SGDLS, CDR2 YYNGEE. CDR3 sequence reads: CASSVDAGTADHEQYF. The CDR3 DNA is TGTGCCAGCAGCGTAGACGCAGGGACAGCCGACCACGAGCAGTACTTC.

The chain has TRBV28 and TRBJ2-3; D remains unclear. CDR3 length: 13 residues. Trimming stripped 4 bases from V and 2 bases from J, with 7 bases between. Germline values: CDR1 MDHEN, CDR2 SYDVKM. CDR3 nucleotide sequence: TGTGCCAGCAGTTACCCATTCACAGATACGCAGTATTTT. Translating it yields CASSYPFTDTQYF.

This chain uses TRBV27 with TRBJ2-2; D could derive from TRBD1 or TRBD2 (5 bases each). V was clipped by 10 bases and J by 6 bases, with 18 bases between them. This CDR3 has 14 amino acids. Germline loops: CDR1 MNHEY, CDR2 SMNVEV (reference sequence). CDR3 DNA sequence: TGTGCCACTAGAGGGGACGGTGTCCCCGGGGAGCTGTTTTTT. Encoded protein: CATRGDGVPGELFF.

The chain joins TRBV7-9 to TRBJ1-1; D remains ambiguous. Trimming removed 1 base from V and 1 base from J, with 7 bases in between. This CDR3 is 14 amino acids long. The germline gives CDR1 SEHNR, CDR2 FQNEAQ (reference sequence). CDR3 region: CASSLVGKNTEAFF. CDR3 DNA: TGTGCCAGCAGCTTAGTCGGCAAGAACACTGAAGCTTTCTTT.

The genes are TRBV7-9 and TRBJ1-1, with D uncertain. Germline-derived CDR1 and CDR2 are SEHNR and FQNEAQ (reference sequence). Trimming removed 7 bases from V and 2 bases from J, with 14 bases in between. This CDR3 contains 14 residues. The CDR3 DNA reads as TGTGCCAGCATTTGGGAGGGTTTTAACACTGAAGCTTTCTTT. It translates to CASIWEGFNTEAFF.

The V and J genes are TRBV7-8 and TRBJ2-3, with D maybe TRBD1 (5 bases). The germline CDR1 and CDR2 sequences are SGHVS and FQNEAQ. CDR3 size: 14 residues. V lost 4 bases and J lost 4, with 12 bases in between. CDR3 loop: CASSSTGSADTQYF. The CDR3 DNA reads TGTGCCAGCAGCTCAACAGGCAGTGCAGATACGCAGTATTTT.

The chain uses TRBV4-3 and TRBJ2-1; either TRBD1 or TRBD2 may fit D (5 bases each). CDR1 and CDR2 (germline): LGHNA, YSLEER. CDR3 length equals 17 residues. The germline V and J ends were trimmed by 0 bases and 8 bases, with 20 bases remaining between them. CDR3 sequence: CASSQDILGEGTHEQFF. CDR3 nucleotide sequence: TGCGCCAGCAGCCAAGATATTCTCGGGGAAGGGACCCATGAGCAGTTCTTC.

CDR3 sequence: CASSIRGQGEGEQFF. In DNA, the CDR3 is TGCGCCAGCAGCATCCGGGGACAGGGGGAAGGTGAGCAGTTCTTC. This chain connects TRBV4-1 to TRBJ2-1, with 11 bases fitting TRBD1. V trimming: 5 bases; J trimming: 9 bases; junction bases outside the gene matches: 9. CDR3 length: 15 residues. Germline CDR1 and CDR2: MGHRA and YSYEKL.

The chain uses TRBV9 and TRBJ2-5, with 7 bases matching TRBD2. The germline V gene has CDR1 SGDLS and CDR2 YYNGEE. Unmatched junction bases numbered 6, after V lost 3 bases and J lost 4 bases. The CDR3 totals 14 residues. CDR3 region: CASSALGGRETQYF. CDR3 DNA: TGTGCCAGCAGCGCGTTGGGGGGGAGAGAGACCCAGTACTTC.

The genes are TRBV27 and TRBJ1-4, with D possibly TRBD1 on 6 matching bases. V was shortened by 5 bases and J by 4 bases, with 17 bases between the two germline ends. CDR3 length equals 16 residues. Germline V CDR1 and CDR2: MNHEY, SMNVEV (reference sequence). Written as DNA, the CDR3 is TGTGCCAGCAGTACACACAGGGTTCGGCTTAATGAAAAACTGTTTTTT. This codes for CASSTHRVRLNEKLFF.

The chain uses TRBV11-2 and TRBJ2-7; D is undetermined. There are 13 residues in the CDR3. V was trimmed by 3 bases and J by 3 bases, leaving 9 bases between them. CDR1 is SGHAT and CDR2 is FQNNGV in the germline V gene. The CDR3 DNA is TGTGCCAGCAGCTTTGAAGCAGACTACGAGCAGTACTTC. It encodes CASSFEADYEQYF.